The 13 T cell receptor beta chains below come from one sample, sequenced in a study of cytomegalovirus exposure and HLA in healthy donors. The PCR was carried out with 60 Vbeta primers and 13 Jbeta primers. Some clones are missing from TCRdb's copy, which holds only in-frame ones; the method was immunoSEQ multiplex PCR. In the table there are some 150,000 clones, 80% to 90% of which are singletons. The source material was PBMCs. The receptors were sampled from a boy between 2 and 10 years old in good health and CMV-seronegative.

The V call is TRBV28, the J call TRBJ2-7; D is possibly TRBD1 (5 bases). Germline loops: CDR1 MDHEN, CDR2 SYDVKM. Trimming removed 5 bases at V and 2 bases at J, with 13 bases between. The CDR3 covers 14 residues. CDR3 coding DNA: TGTGCCAGCAGTCCGCGACAGCCCCCCTACGAGCAGTACTTC. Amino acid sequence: CASSPRQPPYEQYF. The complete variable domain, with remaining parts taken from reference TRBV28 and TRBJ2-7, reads DVKVTQSSRYLVKRTGEKVFLECVQDMDHENMFWYRQDPGLGLRLIYFSYDVKMKEKGDIPEGYSVSREKKERFSLILESASTNQTSMYLCASSPRQPPYEQYFGPGTRLTVT.

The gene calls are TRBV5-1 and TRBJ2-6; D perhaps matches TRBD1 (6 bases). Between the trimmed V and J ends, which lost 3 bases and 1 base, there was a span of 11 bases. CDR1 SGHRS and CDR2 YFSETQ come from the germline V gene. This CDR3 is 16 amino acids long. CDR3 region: CASSSEQGSGANVLTF. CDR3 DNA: TGCGCCAGCAGCTCGGAACAGGGTTCTGGGGCCAACGTCCTGACTTTC.

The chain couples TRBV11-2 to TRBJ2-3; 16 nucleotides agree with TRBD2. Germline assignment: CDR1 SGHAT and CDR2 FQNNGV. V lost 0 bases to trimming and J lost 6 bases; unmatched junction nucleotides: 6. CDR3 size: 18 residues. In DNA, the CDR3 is TGTGCCAGCAGCTTAGACTTCTCGGGACTAGCGGGAGGGGATACGCAGTATTTT. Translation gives CASSLDFSGLAGGDTQYF. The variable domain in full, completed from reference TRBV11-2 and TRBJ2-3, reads EAGVAQSPRYKIIEKRQSVAFWCNPISGHATLYWYQQILGQGPKLLIQFQNNGVVDDSQLPKDRFSAERLKGVDSTLKIQPAKLEDSAVYLCASSLDFSGLAGGDTQYFGPGTRLTVL.

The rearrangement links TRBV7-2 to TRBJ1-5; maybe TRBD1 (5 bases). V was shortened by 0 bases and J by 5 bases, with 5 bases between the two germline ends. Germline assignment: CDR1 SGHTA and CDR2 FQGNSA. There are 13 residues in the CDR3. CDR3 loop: CASSLAGDQPQHF. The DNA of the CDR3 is TGTGCCAGCAGCTTAGCAGGGGATCAGCCCCAGCATTTT. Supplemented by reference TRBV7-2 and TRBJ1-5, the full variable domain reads GAGVSQSPSNKVTEKGKDVELRCDPISGHTALYWYRQSLGQGLEFLIYFQGNSAPDKSGLPSDRFSAERTGGSVSTLTIQRTQQEDSAVYLCASSLAGDQPQHFGDGTRLSIL.

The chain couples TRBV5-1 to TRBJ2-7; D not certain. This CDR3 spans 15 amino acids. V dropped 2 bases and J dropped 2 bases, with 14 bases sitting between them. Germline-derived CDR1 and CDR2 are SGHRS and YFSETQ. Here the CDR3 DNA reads TGCGCCAGCAGCTTCGATACGGGTTCTGCCTACGAGCAGTACTTC. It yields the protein CASSFDTGSAYEQYF.

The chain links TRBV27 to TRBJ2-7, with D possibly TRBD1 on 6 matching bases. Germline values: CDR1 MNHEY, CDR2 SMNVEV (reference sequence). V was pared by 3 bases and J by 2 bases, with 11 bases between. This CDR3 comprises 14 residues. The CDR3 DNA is TGTGCCAGCAGTTTGGGACGGGACACCTACGAGCAGTACTTC. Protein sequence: CASSLGRDTYEQYF.

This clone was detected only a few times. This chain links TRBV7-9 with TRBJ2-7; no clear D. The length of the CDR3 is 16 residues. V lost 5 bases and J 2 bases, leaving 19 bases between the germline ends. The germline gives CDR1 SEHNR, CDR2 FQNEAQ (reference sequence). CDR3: CASSANLRENPYEQYF. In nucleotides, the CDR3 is TGTGCCAGCAGCGCCAATCTGCGAGAAAATCCCTACGAGCAGTACTTC. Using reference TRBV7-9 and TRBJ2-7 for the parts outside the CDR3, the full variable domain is DTGVSQNPRHKITKRGQNVTFRCDPISEHNRLYWYRQTLGQGPEFLTYFQNEAQLEKSRLLSDRFSAERPKGSFSTLEIQRTEQGDSAMYLCASSANLRENPYEQYFGPGTRLTVT.

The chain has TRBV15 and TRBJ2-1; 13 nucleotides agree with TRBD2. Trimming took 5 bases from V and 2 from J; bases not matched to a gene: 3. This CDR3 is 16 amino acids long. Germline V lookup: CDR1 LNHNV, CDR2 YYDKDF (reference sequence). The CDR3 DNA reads TGTGCCACCAGCTCACTAGCGGGGGGGCCCTACAATGAGCAGTTCTTC. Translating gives CATSSLAGGPYNEQFF.

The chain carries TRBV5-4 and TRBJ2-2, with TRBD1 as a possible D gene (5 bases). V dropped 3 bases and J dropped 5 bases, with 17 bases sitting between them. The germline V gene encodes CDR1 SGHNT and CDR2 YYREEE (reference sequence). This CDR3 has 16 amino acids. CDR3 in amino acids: CASSSRASVGTGELFF. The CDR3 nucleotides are TGTGCCAGCAGCTCCAGGGCGTCGGTGGGGACCGGGGAGCTGTTTTTT.

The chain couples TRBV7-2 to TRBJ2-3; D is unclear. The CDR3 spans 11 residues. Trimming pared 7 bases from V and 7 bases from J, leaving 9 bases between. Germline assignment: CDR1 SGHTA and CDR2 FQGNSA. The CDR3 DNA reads TGTGCCAGCACCCCGCACAATACGCAGTATTTT. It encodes CASTPHNTQYF.

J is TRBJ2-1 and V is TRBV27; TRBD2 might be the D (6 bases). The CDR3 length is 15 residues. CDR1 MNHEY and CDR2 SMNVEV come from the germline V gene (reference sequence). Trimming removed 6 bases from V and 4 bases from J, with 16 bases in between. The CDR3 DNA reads TGTGCCAGCAGGATGACTAGTCTCTTTTACAATGAGCAGTTCTTC. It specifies CASRMTSLFYNEQFF.

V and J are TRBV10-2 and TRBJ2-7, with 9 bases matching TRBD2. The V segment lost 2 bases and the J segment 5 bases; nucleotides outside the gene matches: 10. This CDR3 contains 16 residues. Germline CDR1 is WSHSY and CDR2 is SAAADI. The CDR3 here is CASSEMDLAGEDEQYF. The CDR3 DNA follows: TGCGCCAGCAGTGAGATGGACTTAGCGGGAGAGGACGAGCAGTACTTC.

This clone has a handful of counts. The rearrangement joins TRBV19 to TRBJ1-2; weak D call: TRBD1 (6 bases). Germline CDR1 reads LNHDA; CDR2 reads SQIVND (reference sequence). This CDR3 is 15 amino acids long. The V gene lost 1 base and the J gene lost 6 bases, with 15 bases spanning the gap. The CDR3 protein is CASSIGNGGRHGYTF. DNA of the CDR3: TGTGCCAGTAGTATAGGGAACGGGGGGCGCCATGGCTACACCTTC.